This TCR beta chain was sequenced during a study of CXCR3-negative and CXCR3-positive naive CD8 T cells. Study summary: Sequencing brought in 130 million or so TRB reads altogether, and each library got about 1.5 +/- 0.3 million.

Each TRB cDNA library was prepared by 5' RACE (with UMI labels). TCRdb re-called the 5' RACE reads and catalogs CDR3 proteins one per entry, DNA excluded. In all, the sample yields 140,000 to 150,000 distinct CDR3 sequences. Study findings and constraints: Freshly isolated PBMCs were used in most assays, given partial CXCR3 loss after freezing. Comparison of naive cells showed more hydrophobic TRB CDR3s in CXCR3-positive than in CXCR3-negative naive cells.

About this clonotype: Antigen: not known.

The CDR3 spans 16 residues. In germline, CDR1 is SGHAT, CDR2 FQDESV (reference sequence). This rearrangement joins TRBV11-1 to TRBJ2-7; TCRdb calls TRBD1, which cannot be checked without DNA. The receptor was derived from a human donor in good health. Some clones in this sample may be carry-over from other donors' samples. Sequences were obtained from naive CXCR3+ CD8+ T cells from blood. Subset in this sample: CD45RO-CCR7+CD27+CD95- naive CD8+ T cells expressing CXCR3 (TNR3+). This chain's CDR3 is CASSLDSLDISYEQYF.